This TCR beta chain was sequenced during a study of Ad26.COV2.S vaccination and SARS-CoV-2 variants. Treatment denoted: 19 received Ad26.COV2.S at low or high dose, single or two shots; about 5 received placebo; per-sample allocation not given. Sample collection was performed on day 63 after the first vaccine or placebo injection. V was pared by 0 bases and J by 2 bases, with 13 bases between. From germline, CDR1 is MNHEY and CDR2 SVGAGI. The CDR3 covers 16 residues. The table came from immunoSEQ multiplex PCR; TCRdb's copy has only in-frame clones and leaves some out. The data contain hundreds of thousands of clones, 80% to 90% of them singletons.

This material consisted of peripheral blood, taken in a trial of Ad26.COV2.S vaccine versus placebo. This TCR was sampled from a person between 18 and 59 years old who received the Ad26.COV2.S COVID-19 vaccine or a placebo. V gene TRBV6-5 combines with J gene TRBJ1-1; D possibly corresponds to TRBD1 (6 bases). As DNA, the CDR3 is TGTGCCAGCAGTTACTCGATATGGGGGCACAACACTGAAGCTTTCTTT. Translated, it gives CASSYSIWGHNTEAFF.